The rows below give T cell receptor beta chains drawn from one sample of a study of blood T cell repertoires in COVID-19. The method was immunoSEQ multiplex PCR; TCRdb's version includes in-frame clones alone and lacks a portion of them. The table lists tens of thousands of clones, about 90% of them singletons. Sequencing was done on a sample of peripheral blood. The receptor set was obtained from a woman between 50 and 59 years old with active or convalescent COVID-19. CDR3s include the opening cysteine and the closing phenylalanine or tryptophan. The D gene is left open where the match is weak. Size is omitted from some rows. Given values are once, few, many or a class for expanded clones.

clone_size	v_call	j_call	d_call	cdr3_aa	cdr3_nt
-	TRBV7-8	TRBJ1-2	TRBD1	CASSLVRWDRDGYTF	TGTGCCAGCAGCTTAGTGAGGTGGGACAGGGACGGCTACACCTTC
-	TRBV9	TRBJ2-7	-	CASSPSSSSYEQYF	TGTGCCAGCAGCCCCTCGAGTAGCAGCTACGAGCAGTACTTC
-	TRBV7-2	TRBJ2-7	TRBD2	CASSRRGLVYEQYF	TGTGCCAGCAGCCGCCGAGGACTAGTCTACGAGCAGTACTTC
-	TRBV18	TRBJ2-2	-	CASSPRSGANTGELFF	TGTGCCAGCTCACCACGGTCGGGAGCGAACACCGGGGAGCTGTTTTTT
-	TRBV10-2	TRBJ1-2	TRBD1	CASSERTGFGYTF	TGCGCCAGCAGTGAGAGGACAGGGTTCGGCTACACCTTC
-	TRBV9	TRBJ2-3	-	CASSGFSSTDTQYF	TGTGCCAGCTCAGGTTTTTCTAGCACAGATACGCAGTATTTT
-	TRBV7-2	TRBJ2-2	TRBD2	CASSRLAGAGELFF	TGTGCCAGCAGCCGGCTAGCGGGAGCCGGGGAGCTGTTTTTT
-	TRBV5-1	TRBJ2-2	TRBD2	CASSPGTSGSLYTGELFF	TGCGCCAGCAGCCCCGGGACTAGCGGGAGTCTCTACACCGGGGAGCTGTTTTTT
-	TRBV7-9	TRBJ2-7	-	CASSLEQGTSEQYF	TGTGCCAGCAGCTTAGAGCAGGGAACGAGCGAGCAGTACTTC
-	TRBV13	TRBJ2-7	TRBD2	CASSLRGSDYEQYF	TGTGCCAGCAGCTTACGCGGGAGTGACTACGAGCAGTACTTC
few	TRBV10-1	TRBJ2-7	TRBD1	CASSLGTGDEQYF	TGCGCCAGCAGTCTCGGGACAGGGGATGAGCAGTACTTC
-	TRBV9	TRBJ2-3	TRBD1	CASSKGTGEDTQYF	TGTGCCAGCAGCAAAGGGACAGGGGAAGATACGCAGTATTTT
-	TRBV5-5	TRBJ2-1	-	CASSLTFGAGVYNEQFF	TGTGCCAGCAGCTTGACCTTCGGAGCGGGCGTCTACAATGAGCAGTTCTTC
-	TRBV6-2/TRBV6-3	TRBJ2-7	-	CASSYWAGRIYEQYF	TGTGCCAGCAGTTACTGGGCAGGCCGCATCTACGAGCAGTACTTC
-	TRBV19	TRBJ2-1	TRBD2	CASSMGSGSSYNEQFF	TGTGCCAGTAGTATGGGTAGCGGGAGTTCCTACAATGAGCAGTTCTTC
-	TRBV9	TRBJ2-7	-	CASSEGSGGEQYF	TGTGCCAGCAGCGAAGGATCCGGGGGCGAGCAGTACTTC
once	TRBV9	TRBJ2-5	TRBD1	CASSPTTGGLGETQYF	TGTGCCAGCAGCCCGACGACAGGGGGCTTGGGGGAGACCCAGTACTTC
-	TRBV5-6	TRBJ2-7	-	CASSGGARTYEQYF	TGTGCCAGCAGCGGCGGGGCACGCACCTACGAGCAGTACTTC
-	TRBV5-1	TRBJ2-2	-	CASSSGTSYPRGTGELFF	TGCGCCAGCAGCTCAGGGACATCCTACCCCAGGGGCACCGGGGAGCTGTTTTTT
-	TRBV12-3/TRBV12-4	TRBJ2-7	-	CASSPQQGYEQYF	TGTGCCAGCAGCCCCCAACAGGGCTACGAGCAGTACTTC
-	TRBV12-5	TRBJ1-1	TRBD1	CASRDSTMNTEAFF	TGTGCTAGCAGGGACAGTACCATGAACACTGAAGCTTTCTTT
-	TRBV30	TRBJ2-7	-	CAWSGQAYEQYF	TGTGCCTGGAGTGGCCAGGCCTACGAGCAGTACTTC
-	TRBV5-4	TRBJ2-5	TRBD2	CASSPRLAGQETQYF	TGTGCCAGCAGCCCCCGACTAGCGGGGCAAGAGACCCAGTACTTC
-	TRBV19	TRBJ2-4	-	CASSSTGLAKNIQYF	TGTGCCAGTAGTTCAACAGGGTTGGCCAAAAACATTCAGTACTTC
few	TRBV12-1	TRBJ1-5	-	CASSLDRGTSNQPQHF	TGTGCCAGCAGCTTGGACAGGGGAACTAGCAATCAGCCCCAGCATTTT
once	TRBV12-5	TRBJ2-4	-	CASGFWAKNIQYF	TGTGCTAGTGGTTTCTGGGCGAAAAACATTCAGTACTTC
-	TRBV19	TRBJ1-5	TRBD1	CASSTGQRALNSNQPQHF	TGTGCCAGTAGTACGGGACAGAGGGCCCTCAATAGCAATCAGCCCCAGCATTTT
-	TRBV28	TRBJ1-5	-	CASRMLYSNQPQHF	TGTGCCAGCAGAATGCTCTATAGCAATCAGCCCCAGCATTTT